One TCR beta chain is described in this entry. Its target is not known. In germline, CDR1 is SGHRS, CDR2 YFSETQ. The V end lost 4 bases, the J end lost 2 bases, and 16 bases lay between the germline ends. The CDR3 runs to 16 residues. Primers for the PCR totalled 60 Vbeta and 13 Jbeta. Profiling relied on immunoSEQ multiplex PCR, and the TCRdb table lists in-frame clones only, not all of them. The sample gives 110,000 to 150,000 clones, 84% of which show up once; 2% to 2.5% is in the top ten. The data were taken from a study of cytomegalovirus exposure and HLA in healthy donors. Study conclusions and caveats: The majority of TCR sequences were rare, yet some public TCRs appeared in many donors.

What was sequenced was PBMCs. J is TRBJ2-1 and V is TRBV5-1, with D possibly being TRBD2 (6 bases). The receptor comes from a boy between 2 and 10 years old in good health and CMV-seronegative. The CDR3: CASSPGTLLTYNEQFF. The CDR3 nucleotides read TGCGCCAGCAGCCCGGGGACTTTACTCACCTACAATGAGCAGTTCTTC.